The clone carrying this TCR beta chain came up a few times. The sample originates from a study of shared clonotypes between healthy human individuals. With 3 bases removed from V and 0 bases from J, the gap between germline ends came to 8 bases. This CDR3 region has 14 residues. Germline values: CDR1 SGHDN, CDR2 FVKESK. Assay: immunoSEQ multiplex PCR; the TCRdb copy retains only in-frame clones and omits some. The data hold about 1.5 million clones, with over 95% observed a single time. Sequencing was carried out using naive CD4+ T cells sorted from blood. Sample subset: CD45RA+ positively selected. This clonotype was obtained from a man under 40 in good health. This rearrangement joins TRBV14 to TRBJ1-1; D gene ambiguous. The CDR3 loop reads CASSHGTMNTEAFF. The CDR3 DNA reads as TGTGCCAGCAGCCACGGCACCATGAACACTGAAGCTTTCTTT.